This TCR beta chain was sequenced during a study of shared clonotypes between healthy human individuals (dated by TCRdb to the early 2020s). Background for the entire study: Three men and a couple of women, aged 18 to 49 years, made up the cohort. Per donor, three plates each were used for CD4 naive and CD4 memory, two for CD8 naive, and one for CD8 memory. The study deeply sequenced blood TCR repertoires of five healthy adults to estimate repertoire size and the extent of clonotype sharing between individuals. To increase sequencing depth and limit assay-specific biases, TCR repertoire library preparation and sequencing were carried out by different laboratories using diverse techniques. Each donor's leukapheresis produced roughly between roughly 0.85 and 9.5 billion PBMCs.

What the work shows at the level of the full study, not this receptor alone: Higher generation probabilities were observed for clonotypes shared by all four sorted-subset donors than for non-shared clonotypes. Naive subsets generally had larger estimated clonotype richness than memory subsets. Across a few donors, approximately 4.6% of naive CD4, roughly 3.5% of naive CD8, approximately 2.5% of memory CD4, and 0.3% to 0.45% of memory CD8 clonotypes were shared. Incomplete sequencing was indicated by rarefaction of sorted-subset datasets, despite the large sequencing depth. Because the study included a small number of donors, the genetic and exposure-history diversity represented was limited. Sampling was limited to blood, and TCR repertoires in tissue likely differ from TCR repertoires in blood. Pairwise subsampling indicated that sequencing depth was expected to affect the degree of clonotype sharing among donors.

The donors were healthy, HIV-negative adults who had no recently reported acute infections or vaccinations. Every donor was a Caucasian adult living in Nashville, Tennessee, USA. CD4+ T cells were enriched through magnetic negative selection, after which naive cells were positively selected on CD45RA and the remaining negative fraction served as the memory subset. Blood was obtained by leukapheresis, after which PBMCs were separated by Ficoll-Histopaque density gradient centrifugation and cryopreserved in liquid nitrogen vapor phase. Purity and quantity of every magnetically sorted T cell population were checked by analytical flow cytometry. From each sorted fraction, genomic DNA was isolated and quantified by UV absorbance on a Nanodrop 2000c. As regards this clone: It has no known antigen specificity. Base qualities are missing; no much larger clone stands one base away.

From a lookup of the germline V gene, CDR1 and CDR2 are SGHDT and YYEEEE. Its CDR3 holds 14 amino acids, cysteine through phenylalanine. The only DNA kept is the CDR3, 42 bases in frame from the first base. From V the trimming removes 4 bases and from J it removes 9 bases, while the gene matches leave 10 bases of the junction unaccounted for. TCR CDR3 regions were amplified from genomic DNA by multiplex PCR using the deep immunoSEQ assay. For each cell subset, the extracted genomic DNA was distributed evenly across all wells of several immunoSEQ 96-well plates, and each plate served as one replicate. For sorted subsets, each replicate PCR was loaded with approximately 190 ng genomic DNA, equivalent to 30,000 or so T cell genomes. The purified libraries were quantified using a Qubit 3.0 fluorometer, sized with a Bioanalyzer 2100, and then quantified again using the KAPA Library Quantification kit. Every immunoSEQ 96-well plate was sequenced on a separate single-read 150-cycle Illumina NextSeq 550 flow cell. On the study's bioinformatics: Because only junctional sequences without quality scores were contained in the immunoSEQ output, filtering matching that applied to full-length reads could not be performed. To assign V/J genes and CDR3, sequences were annotated using PyIR, a Python wrapper for IgBLAST v1.9, with IMGT germline references. Reads were removed for weak V/J assignments (E-value above 1e-6), missing CDR3, stop codons, out-of-frame junctions, or ambiguous translated residues. A V3J clonotype was defined by an identical inferred V gene, J gene, and CDR3 amino acid sequence. The percentage overlap between two repertoires was calculated by dividing the number of shared unique clonotypes by the size of the smaller repertoire. Repertoire richness was assessed with RTK rarefaction, the Chao1 estimator, and Recon v2.1 estimates of unobserved clonotypes. For all TCRbeta clonotypes obtained by the gDNA method from several donors, generation probabilities were computed with OLGA. In TCRdb, the immuneACCESS table is reduced to in-frame sequences with V and J assigned. These tables do not hold every clone; where another copy was compared, an unresolved V gene accounts for under half, and the others remain unexplained. From that table come the V and J calls and clone size; the DNA was used to work out D and trimming. For this sample there are about 600,000 clones; about 97% appear just once. Of the sample, 0.055% to 0.07% is held by the ten largest clones.

This sequence was found in a woman in her 30s in good health. The chain uses TRBV5-6 and TRBJ2-1; 7 central nucleotides agree with TRBD2. The material sequenced was naive CD4+ T cells sorted from blood. Taken with the paper, the label for cell subset or site translates to: CD45RA+ positively selected. The CDR3 protein: CASSPRTRPSEQFF. The DNA is TGTGCCAGCAGCCCCCGGACTAGACCAAGTGAGCAGTTCTTC.